Below are 15 T cell receptor beta chains sequenced from a single sample in a study of T-cell memory formation after mild COVID-19. TCRdb re-analysed the 5' RACE reads in MiXCR, keeping a single row per CDR3 protein. The sample has more than 400,000 distinct CDR3 sequences; around a sixth are singletons. The sequenced sample was PBMCs or a T cell subset sorted from them (not recorded which). Receptors originate from an adult woman who had mild COVID-19 (a few samples of this study predate the infection). Cell type and time point are not known.

The chain couples TRBV29-1 to TRBJ2-7, with D unresolved. CDR3 length: 11 amino acids. Germline lookup yields CDR1 SQVTM and CDR2 ANQGSEA. The V and J ends lost 0 bases and 6 bases respectively, with 6 bases between them. CDR3 protein: CSVEDRGEQYF. As DNA, the CDR3 is TGCAGCGTTGAAGATCGCGGCGAGCAGTACTTC.

V usage is TRBV30 and J usage is TRBJ2-7; D is ambiguous. Germline CDR1 GTSNPN, CDR2 SVGIG (reference sequence). This CDR3 is built from 11 residues. V lost 0 bases, J lost 5 bases, and 5 bases lay in between. CDR3 protein: CAWSVLDEQYF. DNA for the CDR3: TGTGCCTGGAGTGTACTTGACGAGCAGTACTTC.

This clonotype was counted only a few times. The rearrangement links TRBV5-1 to TRBJ1-5; no reliable D call. Germline V gene sequence: CDR1 SGHRS, CDR2 YFSETQ. CDR3 length equals 14 residues. V was trimmed by 4 bases and J by 2 bases, leaving 10 bases between them. The DNA for the CDR3 is TGCGCCAGCAGCCACGGTGAGCGCAATCAGCCCCAGCATTTT. Amino acids: CASSHGERNQPQHF.

The CDR3 DNA follows: TGCAGTGCTAGATCTGACAGGGGAAATCAGCCCCAGCATTTT. Amino acid sequence: CSARSDRGNQPQHF. The genes are TRBV20-1 and TRBJ1-5; TRBD1 agrees at 8 bases. V lost 2 bases to trimming and J lost 4 bases; unmatched junction nucleotides: 4. This CDR3 is 14 amino acids long. Germline V gives CDR1 DFQATT, CDR2 SNEGSKA (reference sequence).

The chain joins TRBV12-3 or TRBV12-4 to TRBJ2-3; D may be TRBD1 or TRBD2 (5 bases each). This CDR3 contains 14 residues. Trimming stripped 4 bases from V and 12 bases from J, with 20 bases between. The CDR3 DNA follows: TGTGCCAGCAGTTCCGTGATCCGGGACGTCAGACAGTATTTT. Protein sequence: CASSSVIRDVRQYF.

This chain joins TRBV19 and TRBJ2-7; 8 bases fit TRBD1. CDR1 and CDR2 (germline): LNHDA, SQIVND (reference sequence). The CDR3 loop spans 13 amino acids. The V segment lost 5 bases and the J segment 2 bases; nucleotides outside the gene matches: 2. CDR3 in amino acids: CASSDRGTYEQYF. Here the CDR3 DNA reads TGTGCCAGTAGTGACAGGGGCACCTACGAGCAGTACTTC.

This chain links TRBV19 with TRBJ2-7; 7 nucleotides align to TRBD2. This CDR3 is built from 14 residues. J lost 2 bases, V lost 3 bases, and 4 bases had no gene match. Germline-derived CDR1 and CDR2 are LNHDA and SQIVND (reference sequence). CDR3 in DNA: TGTGCCAGTAGTATGTCCAGCGGGACCTACGAGCAGTACTTC. The encoded protein is CASSMSSGTYEQYF.

The chain is built from TRBV29-1 and TRBJ2-1, with D possibly matching TRBD1 (5 bases). This CDR3 contains 16 residues. V dropped 7 bases and J dropped 4 bases, with 23 bases sitting between them. Germline loops: CDR1 SQVTM, CDR2 ANQGSEA. In nucleotides, the CDR3 is TGCAGCGCTTTAAGACAGTTGACGATTGCTTACAATGAGCAGTTCTTC. Encoded protein: CSALRQLTIAYNEQFF.

This clonotype was counted only a few times. V is TRBV6-2 or TRBV6-3 and J is TRBJ2-1, with 8 positions matching TRBD2. V gave up 2 bases and J gave up 3 bases; unmatched junction bases: 18. Germline loops: CDR1 MNHEY, CDR2 SVGEGT. The CDR3 is 20 amino acids. In DNA, the CDR3 is TGTGCCAGCAGTTACCTTAATCTAGCGGGCGGCCTAGTGGGCTACAATGAGCAGTTCTTC. Its translation is CASSYLNLAGGLVGYNEQFF.

V usage is TRBV10-3 and J usage is TRBJ2-3; TRBD2 agrees at 16 bases. The CDR3 consists of 18 residues. The V and J ends lost 4 bases and 1 base, in that order; junction bases with no gene match: 5. The germline V gene encodes CDR1 ENHRY and CDR2 SYGVKD. The CDR3 region has the DNA TGTGCCATCAGTGCGGGACTAGCGGGGGGGCCGGGCACAGATACGCAGTATTTT. This sequence encodes CAISAGLAGGPGTDTQYF.

This clonotype appeared a few times. The rearrangement joins TRBV11-2 to TRBJ2-1, with unresolved D. Germline V lookup: CDR1 SGHAT, CDR2 FQNNGV. The CDR3 sequence is 11 residues long. V gave up 7 bases and J gave up 5 bases, with 6 bases separating them. The CDR3 DNA follows: TGTGCCAGCACCCTCAACAATGAGCAGTTCTTC. It yields the protein CASTLNNEQFF.

This chain joins TRBV4-1 and TRBJ1-2; 7 positions agree with TRBD1. This CDR3 has 15 residues. CDR1 MGHRA and CDR2 YSYEKL come from the germline V gene. Germline trimming cut 0 bases from V and 5 bases from J; bases unmatched to any gene: 6. The CDR3 bases are TGCGCCAGCAGCCAAGATACAGGGGCTCGATATGGCTACACCTTC. Protein sequence: CASSQDTGARYGYTF.

V usage is TRBV24-1 and J usage is TRBJ2-7, with unresolved D. Germline values: CDR1 KGHDR, CDR2 SFDVKD. Trimming left V 5 bases short and J 3 bases short, with 4 bases between. This CDR3 comprises 11 residues. CDR3 nucleotide sequence: TGTGCCACCAGTGTCGGCTACGAGCAGTACTTC. This codes for CATSVGYEQYF.

This clonotype has ten or more counts. The chain employs TRBV5-1 and TRBJ2-5; 10 nucleotides match TRBD1. Germline V gene sequence: CDR1 SGHRS, CDR2 YFSETQ. There are 14 residues in the CDR3. V lost 6 bases to trimming and J lost 5 bases; unmatched junction nucleotides: 7. In DNA form, the CDR3 reads TGCGCCAGCAACGGACAGGGGGTCGGGGAGACCCAGTACTTC. Translation gives CASNGQGVGETQYF.

This clonotype was seen a handful of times. The chain joins TRBV28 to TRBJ1-5; no clear D gene. The germline V gene encodes CDR1 MDHEN and CDR2 SYDVKM. The CDR3 length is 14 residues. V lost 6 bases to trimming and J lost 1 base, with 10 bases between them. The CDR3 region has the DNA TGTGCCAGCAGGAGGAGGCTAAGCAATCAGCCCCAGCATTTT. Residues: CASRRRLSNQPQHF.